Listed below are T cell receptor beta chains from one sample, sequenced in a study of cytotoxic CD8 clonotypes in ibrutinib-treated CLL. This table comes from immunoSEQ multiplex PCR, and its TCRdb copy is limited to in-frame clones, with some not included. This table has 150,000 or so clones, around 76% appearing once. The source was PBMCs, collected after 24 months of ibrutinib treatment. The receptors stem from a human donor with chronic lymphocytic leukemia. Both conserved end residues are part of each CDR3. D genes are given only for firm matches. Rows may omit the clone size; those that give it use once, few, many or a size class.

.,TRBV30,TRBJ2-1,.,TGTGCCAGGGACTCCGGCACCTACAATGAGCAGTTCTTC,CARDSGTYNEQFF
.,TRBV19,TRBJ2-6,.,TGTGCCACCAAGCCGCGGCCAACTGGGGCCAACGTCCTGACTTTC,CATKPRPTGANVLTF
.,TRBV6-5,TRBJ2-7,.,TGTGCCAGCAGTTACGGCCGGAGCTCCTACGAGCAGTACTTC,CASSYGRSSYEQYF
TRBD1,TRBV27,TRBJ2-7,.,TGTGCCAGCAGTTTATGGGTCGGGACAGGCGGTCCGTTGGAGCAGTACTTC,CASSLWVGTGGPLEQYF
.,TRBV14,TRBJ2-7,.,TGTGCCAGCAGCCCCGGACAGAGGCAGTACTTC,CASSPGQRQYF
.,TRBV30,TRBJ1-5,.,TGTGCCTGGACCCCCGGGCGGTCCCAGCCCCAGCATTTT,CAWTPGRSQPQHF
.,TRBV7-9,TRBJ2-1,.,TGTGCCAGCAGCTTAGCGGGCCCGCAAAATGAGCAGTTCTTC,CASSLAGPQNEQFF
.,TRBV15,TRBJ2-7,.,TGTGCCACCAGGGGTGGGGGGAGCTCCTACGAGCAGTACTTC,CATRGGGSSYEQYF
TRBD1,TRBV5-4,TRBJ2-7,.,TGTGCCAGCAGCTTGGCGGGGACAGGCCGCTCCTACGAGCAGTACTTC,CASSLAGTGRSYEQYF
TRBD2,TRBV6-6,TRBJ2-7,.,TGTGCCAGCAGTCCCCGACTAGCGGGGGGGTACGAGCAGTACTTC,CASSPRLAGGYEQYF
.,TRBV27,TRBJ1-6,.,TGTGCCAGTGCCGGGGAGCAGGGTTCACCCCTCCACTTT,CASAGEQGSPLHF
TRBD1,TRBV18,TRBJ1-5,few,TGTGCCAGCTCACCATCACAGGGGATGGGTCCCCAGCATTTT,CASSPSQGMGPQHF
.,TRBV7-9,TRBJ1-2,.,TGTGCCAGCAGCTCCCCCGGAATCGGGCTAGATGGCTACACCTTC,CASSSPGIGLDGYTF
.,TRBV4-3,TRBJ2-7,few,TGCGCCAGCAGCCAACAGAGAGAGATCCACGAGCAGTACTTC,CASSQQREIHEQYF
TRBD2,TRBV6-5,TRBJ2-7,.,TGTGCCAGCAGAGCGGGAGGGCTCGCCGAGCAGTACTTC,CASRAGGLAEQYF
.,TRBV11-1,TRBJ2-1,.,TGTGCCAGCAGCTTAGGGGGGTCCTCCTACAATGAGCAGTTCTTC,CASSLGGSSYNEQFF
TRBD2,TRBV4-2,TRBJ2-6,few,TGTGCCAGCAGCCAAGCGGGGGGCTCTGGGGCCAACGTCCTGACTTTC,CASSQAGGSGANVLTF
.,TRBV6-5,TRBJ2-6,few,TGTGCCAGCAGGGTCAGGGGCTCTGGGGCCAACGTCCTGACTTTC,CASRVRGSGANVLTF
TRBD1,TRBV6-5,TRBJ1-1,.,TGTGCCAGCAGTTCGGGACAGGGGAACACTGAAGCTTTCTTT,CASSSGQGNTEAFF
TRBD2,TRBV30,TRBJ2-1,.,TGTGCCTGGTCTGGGGGAGGGAGGCAGTTCTTC,CAWSGGGRQFF
TRBD2,TRBV5-1,TRBJ2-5,.,TGCGCCAGCAGCTTGGGTGCTAGCGGGAGCGTAGAGACCCAGTACTTC,CASSLGASGSVETQYF
TRBD1,TRBV7-6,TRBJ1-5,.,TGTGCCAGCAGCTTAGCTGCTCCGGGACAGGGCTATCAGCCCCAGCATTTT,CASSLAAPGQGYQPQHF
.,TRBV13,TRBJ2-3,.,TGTGCCAGCAGCCCAGGGACCAACCTGGGGGTTACGCAGTATTTT,CASSPGTNLGVTQYF
TRBD1,TRBV27,TRBJ1-4,.,TGTGCCAGCAGCCCCGGGACAGGGGGTCGTGAAAAACTGTTTTTT,CASSPGTGGREKLFF
.,TRBV7-9,TRBJ2-7,few,TGTGCCAGCAGCCCACTTTCCGGGACTGTACTCTACGAGCAGTACTTC,CASSPLSGTVLYEQYF
.,TRBV4-1,TRBJ1-3,few,TGCGCCAGCAGCCCCCTAGGGCATGGAAACACCATATATTTT,CASSPLGHGNTIYF
TRBD2,TRBV4-1,TRBJ2-6,.,TGCGCCAGCAGCCAAGATCGGGGAGTAGCGGGGGACTCTGGGGCCAACGTCCTGACTTTC,CASSQDRGVAGDSGANVLTF
.,TRBV19,TRBJ1-5,.,TGTGCCACCTCCGGGTGGGGCCGGAATCAGCCCCAGCATTTT,CATSGWGRNQPQHF